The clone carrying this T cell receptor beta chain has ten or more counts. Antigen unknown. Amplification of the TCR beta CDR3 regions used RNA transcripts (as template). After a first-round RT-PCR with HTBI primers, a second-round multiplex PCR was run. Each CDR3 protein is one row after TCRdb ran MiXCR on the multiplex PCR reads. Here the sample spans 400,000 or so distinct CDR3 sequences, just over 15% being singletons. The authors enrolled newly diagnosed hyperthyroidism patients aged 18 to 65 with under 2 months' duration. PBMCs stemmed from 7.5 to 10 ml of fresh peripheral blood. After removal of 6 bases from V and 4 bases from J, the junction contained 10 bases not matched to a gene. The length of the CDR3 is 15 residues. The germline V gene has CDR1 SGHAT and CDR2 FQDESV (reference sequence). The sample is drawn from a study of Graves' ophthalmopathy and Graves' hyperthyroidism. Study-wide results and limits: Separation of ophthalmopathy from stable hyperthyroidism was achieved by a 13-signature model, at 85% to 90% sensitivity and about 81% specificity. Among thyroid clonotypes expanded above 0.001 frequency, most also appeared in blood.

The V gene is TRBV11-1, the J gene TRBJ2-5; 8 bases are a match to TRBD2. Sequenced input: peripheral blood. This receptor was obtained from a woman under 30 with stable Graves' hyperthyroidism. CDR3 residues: CASSPAGASLETQYF. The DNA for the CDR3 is TGTGCCAGCAGTCCAGCGGGGGCCTCTTTAGAGACCCAGTACTTC. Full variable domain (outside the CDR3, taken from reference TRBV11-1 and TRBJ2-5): EAEVAQSPRYKITEKSQAVAFWCDPISGHATLYWYRQILGQGPELLVQFQDESVVDDSQLPKDRFSAERLKGVDSTLKIQPAELGDSAMYLCASSPAGASLETQYFGPGTRLLVL.